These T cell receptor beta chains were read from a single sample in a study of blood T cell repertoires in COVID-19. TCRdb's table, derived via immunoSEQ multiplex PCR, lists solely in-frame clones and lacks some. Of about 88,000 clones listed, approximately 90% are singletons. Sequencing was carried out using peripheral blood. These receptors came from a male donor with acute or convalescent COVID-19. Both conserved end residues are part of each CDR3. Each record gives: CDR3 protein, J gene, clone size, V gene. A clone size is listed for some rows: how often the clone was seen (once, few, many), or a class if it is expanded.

CASSLAPVGSGGEQETQYF,TRBJ2-5,once,TRBV5-4
CASSVWRAYEQYF,TRBJ2-7,once,TRBV11-2
CASSLLGAGVQETQYF,TRBJ2-5,NA,TRBV7-6
CASSPGFRYSPLHF,TRBJ1-6,NA,TRBV3-1/TRBV3-2
CASSQVSFEQYF,TRBJ2-7,NA,TRBV3-1/TRBV3-2
CASSLGTSGNNQPQHF,TRBJ1-5,NA,TRBV5-1
CASSLIAGGLYNEQFF,TRBJ2-1,NA,TRBV14
CASSASGTSKGEQYF,TRBJ2-7,NA,TRBV7-3
CASTFGSGGRDTQYF,TRBJ2-3,NA,TRBV2
CASSLSGANVLTF,TRBJ2-6,few,TRBV5-1
CATSRGWEGREQYF,TRBJ2-7,NA,TRBV15
CASSQTTGNTGELFF,TRBJ2-2,few,TRBV3-1/TRBV3-2
CASSFAGELFF,TRBJ2-2,NA,TRBV7-3
CASSKTESYGYTF,TRBJ1-2,NA,TRBV19
CASSYSGGTEAFF,TRBJ1-1,NA,TRBV6-5
CAWSQLGQGIIMNTEAFF,TRBJ1-1,NA,TRBV30
CASSPTEADTQYF,TRBJ2-3,NA,TRBV18
CASSEPYRGGNTEAFF,TRBJ1-1,NA,TRBV6-1
CASSKDVTEKNNEQYF,NA,NA,TRBV21-1
CASSQGAGGEGETQYF,TRBJ2-5,NA,TRBV3-1/TRBV3-2
CASSLEGFQEKLFF,TRBJ1-4,once,TRBV27
CASSLTVNTEAFF,TRBJ1-1,NA,TRBV7-2
CAWSSSSYEQYF,TRBJ2-7,once,TRBV30
CASTTGPSTDTQYF,TRBJ2-3,NA,TRBV5-1
CASSVQTGQTNNEQFF,TRBJ2-1,NA,TRBV18
CASSQDGRAHEQYF,TRBJ2-7,NA,TRBV3-1/TRBV3-2
CASTQDPGYEQYF,TRBJ2-7,NA,TRBV6-5
CASSFSGANEKLFF,TRBJ1-4,NA,TRBV5-5
CASSPTGQGAIWAPLHF,TRBJ1-6,NA,TRBV18
CASRHRGRTTEAFF,TRBJ1-1,NA,TRBV28
CASSLHMGGGRPFTEKLFF,TRBJ1-4,NA,TRBV7-8
CASSRTSGAGVIQYF,TRBJ2-4,NA,TRBV18
CASSFRTSTDTQYF,TRBJ2-3,NA,TRBV11-2
CASSSGGQETQYF,TRBJ2-5,NA,TRBV11-2
CASRRTKYSYNEQFF,TRBJ2-1,once,TRBV6-5
CASSGAGGQPQHF,TRBJ1-5,NA,TRBV6-5
CASSSVLAGGPHEQYF,TRBJ2-7,NA,TRBV11-2
CASTDYGGRNYNEQFF,TRBJ2-1,NA,TRBV28
CASSPGQGDYGYTF,TRBJ1-2,NA,TRBV7-6
CASSASQGAMVNQPQHF,TRBJ1-5,few,TRBV7-9
CASSDLGTENSPLHF,TRBJ1-6,few,TRBV6-1
CASSRSRGPMETQYF,TRBJ2-5,NA,TRBV5-1
CASSLVFDQPQHF,TRBJ1-5,once,TRBV7-2